This record covers a single T cell receptor beta chain. No antigen is known for it. This entry is derived from a study of T cell responses to AZD1222 COVID-19 vaccine. The CDR3 is 10 residues long. Germline assignment: CDR1 SGHAT and CDR2 FQNNGV. Trimming removed 8 bases at V and 4 bases at J, with 3 bases between. Clones were sequenced by immunoSEQ multiplex PCR, and TCRdb holds only the in-frame ones, with some missing. The sample yields around 120,000 clones, approximately 85% seen once. Study outcomes and limitations: Spike-specific TCR depth and breadth grew after two AZD1222 doses.

Source: peripheral blood, taken on day 0 of MenACWY control vaccination. V gene TRBV11-2 combines with J gene TRBJ1-3; D gene ambiguous. The sequence was collected from an adult in good health. The CDR3 sequence: CASSGNTIYF. In DNA form, the CDR3 reads TGTGCCAGCTCCGGAAACACCATATATTTT. Filled out from reference TRBV11-2 and TRBJ1-3, the complete variable domain reads EAGVAQSPRYKIIEKRQSVAFWCNPISGHATLYWYQQILGQGPKLLIQFQNNGVVDDSQLPKDRFSAERLKGVDSTLKIQPAKLEDSAVYLCASSGNTIYFGEGSWLTVV.